The rows below give T cell receptor beta chains drawn from one sample of a study of cytomegalovirus exposure and HLA in healthy donors. Sequencing used immunoSEQ multiplex PCR; TCRdb keeps in-frame clones, though not all of them. In the table there are about 110,000 clones, 70% to 85% of which are singletons. Sequencing used PBMCs. All receptors derive from a boy between 10 and 17 years old in good health and CMV-seronegative. The CDR3 runs from the conserved cysteine through the conserved F or W. Each record gives: J gene, D gene, clone size, V gene, CDR3 protein, CDR3 DNA. The D gene is left open where the match is weak. The size entry is marked missing in some rows and otherwise reads once, few, many or a size class.

TRBJ2-1,NA,NA,TRBV7-2,CASRAKGINEQFF,TGTGCCAGCAGGGCCAAGGGGATCAATGAGCAGTTCTTC
TRBJ2-7,TRBD1,NA,TRBV30,CAWSVETGPYEQYF,TGTGCCTGGAGTGTAGAGACAGGGCCGTACGAGCAGTACTTC
TRBJ2-7,NA,NA,TRBV2,CASSYSYEQYF,TGTGCCAGCAGTTATTCCTACGAGCAGTACTTC
TRBJ2-7,TRBD2,NA,TRBV6-5,CASSLGAGGWEQYF,TGTGCCAGCAGTTTGGGAGCGGGAGGGTGGGAGCAGTACTTC
TRBJ2-2,NA,NA,TRBV11-3,CASSPQGGATGELFF,TGTGCCAGCAGCCCACAGGGGGGGGCGACCGGGGAGCTGTTTTTT
TRBJ2-7,TRBD1,NA,TRBV7-9,CAGQPPEDRRGEQYF,TGTGCCGGACAACCCCCCGAGGACAGGCGCGGCGAGCAGTACTTC
TRBJ1-4,NA,NA,TRBV6-1,CASHRSGATNEKLFF,TGTGCCAGCCACAGGTCCGGTGCAACTAATGAAAAACTGTTTTTT
TRBJ2-1,TRBD2,once,TRBV9,CASSTPGLTGQFF,TGTGCCAGCAGCACTCCGGGACTAACGGGGCAGTTCTTC
TRBJ2-7,TRBD1,few,TRBV4-1,CASSQATGGEQYF,TGCGCCAGCAGCCAAGCTACAGGGGGCGAGCAGTACTTC
TRBJ2-2,TRBD2,NA,TRBV5-4,CASSPGGASATGELFF,TGTGCCAGCAGCCCGGGGGGGGCGTCGGCCACCGGGGAGCTGTTTTTT
TRBJ2-1,NA,NA,TRBV5-1,CASSLGQPIEQFF,TGCGCCAGCAGCTTGGGACAGCCTATCGAGCAGTTCTTC
TRBJ2-7,NA,NA,TRBV30,CAWSVQNSYEQYF,TGTGCCTGGAGTGTACAGAACTCCTACGAGCAGTACTTC
TRBJ1-6,TRBD1,NA,TRBV7-9,CASSLGLNRGNSPLHF,TGTGCCAGCAGCTTAGGGTTGAACAGGGGGAATTCACCCCTCCACTTT
TRBJ2-1,TRBD2,once,TRBV9,CASSASGGPGYEQFF,TGTGCCAGCAGCGCTAGCGGGGGGCCGGGGTATGAGCAGTTCTTC
TRBJ2-7,TRBD2,NA,TRBV10-2,CASSETTSGGREQYF,TGCGCCAGCAGTGAGACCACTAGCGGGGGCCGCGAGCAGTACTTC
TRBJ1-2,NA,NA,TRBV7-6,CASSLESTGLGPYGYTF,TGTGCCAGCAGCTTAGAGTCCACAGGGTTGGGCCCCTATGGCTACACCTTC
TRBJ1-5,NA,NA,TRBV19,CASSIDAGGGNQPQHF,TGTGCCAGTAGTATAGACGCGGGGGGCGGCAATCAGCCCCAGCATTTT
TRBJ2-7,NA,NA,TRBV4-1,CASSQTGSTDEQYF,TGCGCCAGCAGCCAAACGGGTTCCACGGACGAGCAGTACTTC
TRBJ1-2,TRBD1,NA,TRBV28,CAGGTGGSYGYTF,TGTGCCGGGGGGACAGGGGGCAGCTATGGCTACACCTTC
TRBJ1-1,TRBD1,NA,TRBV12-5,CASGFYAGGLYEAFF,TGTGCTAGTGGTTTTTACGCAGGGGGCCTGTATGAAGCTTTCTTT
TRBJ1-1,NA,NA,TRBV5-1,CASRTDTSMNTEAFF,TGCGCCAGCAGAACCGACACCTCCATGAACACTGAAGCTTTCTTT
TRBJ2-5,NA,NA,TRBV9,CASSVSGGAGETQYF,TGTGCCAGCAGCGTATCTGGCGGGGCGGGGGAGACCCAGTACTTC
TRBJ2-1,TRBD2,few,TRBV30,CAWRGDYNYNEQFF,TGTGCCTGGAGGGGGGACTATAACTACAATGAGCAGTTCTTC
TRBJ1-2,NA,NA,TRBV7-9,CASSFGDGKYYGYTF,TGTGCCAGCAGCTTTGGAGACGGTAAATACTATGGCTACACCTTC
TRBJ2-7,TRBD2,NA,TRBV11-3,CASSPRGGQSSYEQYF,TGTGCCAGCAGCCCCCGCGGGGGGCAATCCTCCTACGAGCAGTACTTC
TRBJ1-3,NA,NA,TRBV10-3,CAISQGFRNTIYF,TGTGCCATCAGTCAGGGGTTCAGAAACACCATATATTTT
TRBJ2-1,NA,NA,TRBV28,CASSPSGSSYNEQFF,TGTGCCAGCAGCCCAAGCGGAAGCTCCTACAATGAGCAGTTCTTC
TRBJ2-7,NA,few,TRBV25-1,CASMKGVEEQYF,TGTGCCAGCATGAAAGGAGTCGAGGAGCAGTACTTC
TRBJ2-5,TRBD2,NA,TRBV19,CASSGTSRGEETQYF,TGTGCCAGTAGTGGGACTAGCAGGGGGGAAGAGACCCAGTACTTC
TRBJ1-4,NA,NA,TRBV5-1,CASSLAPNGGEKLFF,TGCGCCAGCAGCTTGGCTCCCAACGGAGGAGAAAAACTGTTTTTT
TRBJ1-4,NA,NA,TRBV27,CASSFWGRDEKLFF,TGTGCCAGCAGTTTTTGGGGGCGGGATGAAAAACTGTTTTTT
TRBJ1-2,NA,NA,TRBV9,CASSGLVATNYGYTF,TGTGCCAGCAGCGGATTAGTAGCCACTAACTATGGCTACACCTTC
TRBJ2-7,TRBD2,few,TRBV5-6,CASSFSGGKYEQYF,TGTGCCAGCAGCTTTAGCGGGGGGAAATACGAGCAGTACTTC
TRBJ1-2,NA,NA,TRBV29-1,CSVPTQINYGYTF,TGCAGCGTTCCGACACAAATCAACTATGGCTACACCTTC
TRBJ1-1,NA,NA,TRBV10-3,CAISESGRGNTEAFF,TGTGCCATCAGTGAGTCAGGGCGGGGGAACACTGAAGCTTTCTTT
TRBJ2-7,NA,NA,TRBV5-1,CASSTTRHYEQYF,TGCGCCAGCAGCACGACTCGTCACTACGAGCAGTACTTC
TRBJ1-4,NA,NA,TRBV15,CATSRDNSGNEKLFF,TGTGCCACCAGCAGAGACAATAGCGGCAATGAAAAACTGTTTTTT
TRBJ1-4,NA,NA,TRBV7-9,CASSDWDTLEKLFF,TGTGCCAGCAGCGATTGGGACACCTTGGAAAAACTGTTTTTT